This T cell receptor (beta chain) came from a study of blood T cell repertoires in COVID-19. About the research overall: Sites in the United States, Italy and Spain provided acute and convalescent COVID-19 samples.

This CDR3 is built from 14 residues. V shed 3 bases and J 8 bases; nucleotides not matched to a gene: 5. Germline V lookup: CDR1 SNHLY, CDR2 FYNNEI. This clone was observed once. Some clones are missing from TCRdb's copy, which holds only in-frame ones; the method was immunoSEQ multiplex PCR. The profile shows under 95,000 clones, around 87% of them singletons. Sequencing used peripheral blood. This TCR derives from a woman aged 80 or over with acute or convalescent COVID-19. This chain links TRBV2 with TRBJ1-4; 8 bases are a match to TRBD1. The CDR3 spells CASSEDRVGEKLFF. The CDR3 DNA sequence: TGTGCCAGCAGTGAGGACAGGGTAGGAGAAAAACTGTTTTTT.